One T cell receptor beta chain is described in this entry. This CDR3 contains 17 residues. These data come from a study of T cells in narcolepsy. Study overall: Patients with NT1 or NT2 and healthy control donors were enrolled.

Method: immunoSEQ multiplex PCR; TCRdb's copy keeps in-frame clones and lacks some. The sample includes roughly 34,000 clones, around 90% of them seen just once. The clonotype comes from a human donor with narcolepsy. The sample was CD45RA- memory CD4+ T cells from PBMCs. The chain carries TRBV12-1 and TRBJ2-7; the table's TRBD1 call for D was not verified on the DNA. TRBV12-1 is classified as a pseudogene. For the CDR3, the DNA is TGTGCCAGCAGCTCGGAGACAGGGAAAAGATTTGGGAACGAGCAGTACTTC. The encoded protein is CASSSETGKRFGNEQYF.